Below, one T cell receptor (beta chain) is given with its context. The data belong to a study of T cell clones after liver transplantation. Libraries were prepared by immunoSEQ multiplex PCR; TCRdb keeps only in-frame clonotypes and omits some of them. Among about 68,000 clones, about 92% were seen once, and the ten largest hold 0.75% to 1%. Unstimulated PBMCs were sorted into CD3+CD4+ and CD3+CD8+ populations. The germline CDR1 and CDR2 sequences are SGDLS and YYNGEE. The V segment lost 1 base and the J segment 2 bases; nucleotides outside the gene matches: 2. The CDR3 is 15 amino acids. This specimen consisted of CD4+ T cells from blood, obtained roughly 25 months after liver transplant. This clonotype originated in a human patient who received a liver transplant. Some T cells may be provided by the graft donor. This chain joins TRBV9 and TRBJ2-2; 7 positions match TRBD2. The CDR3 reads CASSVTGLNTGELFF. CDR3 in DNA: TGTGCCAGCAGCGTAACGGGACTAAACACCGGGGAGCTGTTTTTT.